This entry is about one TCR beta chain. The sample comes from a study of blood T cell repertoires in COVID-19. About the study: Samples taken during acute and convalescent COVID-19 were collected in the United States, Italy and Spain. PBMCs, B-cell-depleted T cells, or T cells provided the cDNA or gDNA that made up the material.

Germline lookup yields CDR1 MNHEY and CDR2 SVGAGI. V was shortened by 0 bases and J by 6 bases, with 9 bases between the two germline ends. The CDR3 loop spans 13 amino acids. As handled by the study authors: Amplification with reference gene primers provided the estimates of nucleated cell counts. Clones were sequenced by immunoSEQ multiplex PCR, and TCRdb holds only the in-frame ones, with some missing. V, J and clone size are taken as reported in that table, and D and trimming were inferred from the DNA itself. The data show about 47,000 clones, around four fifths seen once. The receptor was isolated from a man between 65 and 85 years old with active COVID-19. J is TRBJ2-7 and V is TRBV6-5, with TRBD2 as a possible D gene (6 bases). The specimen was peripheral blood. The CDR3, as DNA: TGTGCCAGCAGTTACTCGCCCGGGGGCGAGCAGTACTTC. This sequence encodes CASSYSPGGEQYF.